This T cell receptor (beta chain) originates from a study of T-cell memory formation after mild COVID-19. Germline CDR1 is SEHNR and CDR2 is FQNEAQ (reference sequence). The CDR3 is made up of 18 amino acids. The V gene end was trimmed by 2 bases and the J gene end by 1 base; junction bases not matched to a gene: 13. Each CDR3 protein gets one entry after TCRdb re-called the 5' RACE reads with MiXCR. The sample consists of about 430,000 distinct CDR3 sequences, roughly 17% of them appearing once. In this sample, this clonotype turned up a few times. Sequencing was performed on PBMCs or a T cell subset sorted from them (not recorded which). This chain connects TRBV7-9 to TRBJ2-5; 7 nucleotides match TRBD1. The receptor was isolated from a man in his late teens or twenties who had mild COVID-19 (a few samples of this study predate the infection). Cell type and time point are not known. CDR3 loop: CASSLLRGTVGIQETQYF. The DNA of the CDR3 is TGTGCCAGCAGCTTACTGAGGGGGACAGTGGGGATCCAAGAGACCCAGTACTTC.